The 18 T cell receptor beta chains below were found in one sample sequenced in a study of blood T cell repertoires in COVID-19. The table came from immunoSEQ multiplex PCR; TCRdb's copy has only in-frame clones and leaves some out. The sample consists of approximately 180,000 clones, approximately 90% of them appearing once. Sequencing used peripheral blood. These receptors were obtained from a man between 60 and 75 years old with active or convalescent COVID-19.

The genes are TRBV19 and TRBJ1-5; no clear D gene. The germline V and J ends were trimmed by 1 base and 0 bases, with 7 bases remaining between them. This CDR3 is 15 amino acids long. Germline-derived CDR1 and CDR2 are LNHDA and SQIVND (reference sequence). DNA of the CDR3: TGTGCCAGTAGTATAGCCGTATATAGCAATCAGCCCCAGCATTTT. This codes for CASSIAVYSNQPQHF.

The rearrangement joins TRBV5-1 to TRBJ1-1; D is uncertain. Germline CDR1 reads SGHRS; CDR2 reads YFSETQ. V was trimmed by 1 base and J by 1 base, leaving 5 bases between them. The CDR3 covers 13 residues. The CDR3: CASSLRENTEAFF. For the CDR3, the DNA is TGCGCCAGCAGCTTGCGGGAGAACACTGAAGCTTTCTTT.

The chain has TRBV15 and TRBJ1-2, with 8 bases fitting TRBD1. Germline assignment: CDR1 LNHNV and CDR2 YYDKDF (reference sequence). The CDR3 runs 15 residues. Unmatched junction bases numbered 9, after V lost 5 bases and J lost 4 bases. The CDR3 loop is CATSGSSGTGYGYTF. CDR3 coding DNA: TGTGCCACCAGCGGATCAAGCGGGACAGGCTATGGCTACACCTTC.

The rearrangement joins TRBV19 to TRBJ2-5, with D perhaps matching TRBD1 (6 bases). Deletions cut 4 bases from V and 1 base from J, with 10 bases between. Germline V CDR1 and CDR2: LNHDA, SQIVND (reference sequence). This CDR3 region has 14 residues. The chain's CDR3 is CASSTWTAQETQYF. CDR3 DNA sequence: TGTGCCAGTAGTACCTGGACAGCCCAAGAGACCCAGTACTTC.

The rearrangement uses TRBV5-1 and TRBJ2-5, with D possibly TRBD2 on 6 matching bases. This CDR3 is built from 14 residues. Trimming cost V 4 bases and J 5 bases, with 15 bases left between them. Germline V CDR1 and CDR2: SGHRS, YFSETQ. This chain's CDR3 is CASSSPGLGETQYF. The CDR3 nucleotides read TGCGCCAGCAGCAGCCCGGGACTCGGGGAGACCCAGTACTTC. Looking up the rest from reference TRBV5-1 and TRBJ2-5 gives the full variable domain: KAGVTQTPRYLIKTRGQQVTLSCSPISGHRSVSWYQQTPGQGLQFLFEYFSETQRNKGNFPGRFSGRQFSNSRSEMNVSTLELGDSALYLCASSSPGLGETQYFGPGTRLLVL.

The chain couples TRBV30 to TRBJ2-2, with D perhaps TRBD1 (7 bases). The CDR3 is made up of 15 amino acids. V lost 3 bases and J 1 base, leaving 12 bases between the germline ends. In germline, CDR1 is GTSNPN, CDR2 SVGIG (reference sequence). DNA for the CDR3: TGTGCCTGGAGGGAGGGACAGAAGAACACCGGGGAGCTGTTTTTT. Its translation is CAWREGQKNTGELFF. Full variable domain (rest looked up from reference TRBV30 and TRBJ2-2): SQTIHQWPATLVQPVGSPLSLECTVEGTSNPNLYWYRQAAGRGLQLLFYSVGIGQISSEVPQNLSASRPQDRQFILSSKKLLLSDSGFYLCAWREGQKNTGELFFGEGSRLTVL.

CDR3: CASSLLGQVNTEAFF. CDR3 in DNA: TGTGCCAGCAGCTTGCTGGGACAGGTGAACACTGAAGCTTTCTTT. This chain links TRBV5-6 with TRBJ1-1; 8 bases are a match to TRBD1. The germline CDR1 and CDR2 sequences are SGHDT and YYEEEE. The CDR3 has 15 amino acids. The trim removed 1 base at V and 0 bases at J, leaving 2 bases unmatched.

The chain couples TRBV2 to TRBJ1-2, with 7 bases aligning to TRBD1. Germline V gene data show CDR1 as SNHLY and CDR2 as FYNNEI. The V gene end was trimmed by 10 bases and the J gene end by 0 bases; junction bases not matched to a gene: 5. The CDR3 totals 13 residues. CDR3 loop: CATTGVSNYGYTF. The CDR3 DNA is TGTGCCACCACAGGGGTATCTAACTATGGCTACACCTTC.

This sequence joins TRBV3-1 (or the pseudogene TRBV3-2) and TRBJ1-2; tentatively, D is TRBD1 (5 bases). Germline V gives CDR1 LGHDT, CDR2 YNNKEL (reference sequence). This CDR3 contains 14 residues. V dropped 0 bases and J dropped 2 bases, with 7 bases sitting between them. CDR3 sequence: CASSQDGGNYGYTF. CDR3 coding DNA: TGTGCCAGCAGCCAAGACGGGGGAAACTATGGCTACACCTTC.

This chain uses TRBV6-5 with TRBJ1-1; tentatively, D is TRBD1 (5 bases). Trimming removed 4 bases at V and 5 bases at J, with 11 bases between. Germline-derived CDR1 and CDR2 are MNHEY and SVGAGI. The CDR3 is 13 amino acids. CDR3 region: CASSWRGETEAFF. The DNA of the CDR3 is TGTGCCAGCAGTTGGCGGGGGGAGACTGAAGCTTTCTTT.

The chain joins TRBV19 to TRBJ2-7; TRBD1 aligns across 9 bases. Trimming at V came to 4 bases and at J to 7 bases, leaving 11 bases not matched to a gene. CDR3 length equals 15 residues. Germline V CDR1 and CDR2: LNHDA, SQIVND (reference sequence). The CDR3 DNA reads TGTGCCAGTAGTAGGACAGGGGCGACCTACGAGGAGCAGTACTTC. Translated, it gives CASSRTGATYEEQYF. Full variable domain (outside the CDR3, taken from reference TRBV19 and TRBJ2-7): DGGITQSPKYLFRKEGQNVTLSCEQNLNHDAMYWYRQDPGQGLRLIYYSQIVNDFQKGDIAEGYSVSREKKESFPLTVTSAQKNPTAFYLCASSRTGATYEEQYFGPGTRLTVT.

The rearrangement links TRBV27 to TRBJ2-5; TRBD1 might be the D (5 bases). The CDR3 is 15 residues long. V lost 4 bases to trimming and J lost 4 bases, with 16 bases between them. Germline CDR1 and CDR2: MNHEY and SMNVEV (reference sequence). As DNA, the CDR3 is TGTGCCAGCAGTTCGCCCCTATCAGGGATAGAGACCCAGTACTTC. Amino acids: CASSSPLSGIETQYF.

The V gene is TRBV28, the J gene TRBJ2-7; D is unresolved. Deletions cut 7 bases from V and 10 bases from J, with 17 bases between. Germline values: CDR1 MDHEN, CDR2 SYDVKM. The CDR3 contains 12 residues. The CDR3 DNA reads TGTGCCAGCACCACCGGGTCGAACCCCCAGTACTTC. Encoded protein: CASTTGSNPQYF.

This clone was seen once. The V and J genes are TRBV2 and TRBJ2-7; D unresolved. V was pared by 6 bases and J by 6 bases, with 12 bases between. Germline V gene sequence: CDR1 SNHLY, CDR2 FYNNEI. This CDR3 has 12 residues. The CDR3 region is CASRATGAEQYF. The CDR3 DNA follows: TGTGCCAGCAGGGCAACGGGTGCCGAGCAGTACTTC.

J is TRBJ1-1 and V is TRBV27; 9 bases align to TRBD1. Trimming removed 4 bases from V and 5 bases from J; junction bases left unmatched: 5. The CDR3 runs 14 residues. The V gene's germline CDR1 is MNHEY and CDR2 SMNVEV (reference sequence). The CDR3: CASSSTGGRTEAFF. The CDR3 DNA sequence: TGTGCCAGCAGTTCCACAGGGGGCAGGACTGAAGCTTTCTTT.

The rearrangement joins TRBV6-7 to TRBJ2-7; TRBD2 agrees at 12 bases. Being an ORF, TRBV6-7 has a function that is uncertain. Trimming cost V 2 bases and J 2 bases; bases outside gene matches: 7. There are 17 residues in the CDR3. CDR3 in amino acids: CASSYAKTSGGPYEQYF. In DNA form, the CDR3 reads TGTGCCAGCAGTTACGCCAAAACTAGCGGGGGGCCCTACGAGCAGTACTTC.

The table lists this clone with a count of one. The rearrangement joins TRBV10-1 to TRBJ2-3; possible D gene TRBD1, 5 bases. V lost 2 bases to trimming and J lost 0 bases, with 12 bases between them. The CDR3 runs to 16 residues. Germline CDR1 WNHNN, CDR2 SYGVQD (reference sequence). In DNA, the CDR3 is TGCGCCAGCAGTGAGCCCCTACAGGATAGCACAGATACGCAGTATTTT. Translating gives CASSEPLQDSTDTQYF.

The chain recombines TRBV21-1 with TRBJ1-1; the DNA was not compared with TRBD1, the D call given in the table. TRBV21-1 is listed as a pseudogene. There are 16 residues in the CDR3. In DNA, the CDR3 is TGTGCCAGCAGCAAAGCAGGGGGCGTTAATTACACTGAAGCTTTCTTT. This gives the protein CASSKAGGVNYTEAFF.